This TCR beta chain was found in a study of blood T cell repertoires in COVID-19. As processed by the authors: The authors estimated nucleated cell counts from reference gene primer amplification. The data were produced by immunoSEQ multiplex PCR, yet TCRdb's version contains in-frame clones alone and is incomplete. V and J calls and clone size follow that table, whereas D and trimming were derived from the DNA. The table has approximately 150,000 clones, about 80% seen once; the top ten hold roughly 10%. The CDR3 sequence is 15 residues long. V lost 4 bases and J lost 3, with 16 bases in between. Germline V lookup: CDR1 MGHRA, CDR2 YSYEKL.

The chain recombines TRBV4-1 with TRBJ2-7, with a tentative D call TRBD2 (6 bases). The sequenced material came from peripheral blood. The sequence came from a man aged 70 or older with active or convalescent COVID-19. The DNA for the CDR3 is TGCGCCAGCAGCCGCCAGTATAGCGGCAGCTACGAGCAGTACTTC. It specifies CASSRQYSGSYEQYF.